The 27 T cell receptor beta chains below were found in one sample sequenced in a study of T cell responses to AZD1222 COVID-19 vaccine. Libraries were prepared by immunoSEQ multiplex PCR; TCRdb keeps only in-frame clonotypes and omits some of them. The data contain roughly 150,000 clones, approximately 92% of them singletons. Material: peripheral blood, obtained 28 days after the second AZD1222 dose. These receptors were collected from an adult who received the AZD1222 COVID-19 vaccine.

This chain uses TRBV7-9 with TRBJ2-3, with TRBD1 matching 9 bases. The germline gives CDR1 SEHNR, CDR2 FQNEAQ (reference sequence). V shed 7 bases and J 1 base; nucleotides not matched to a gene: 3. This CDR3 has 14 residues. The CDR3: CASIRDRGTDTQYF. The CDR3 DNA reads as TGTGCCAGCATCCGGGACAGGGGCACAGATACGCAGTATTTT.

This sequence joins TRBV28 and TRBJ2-7, with 7 positions matching TRBD1. Germline V lookup: CDR1 MDHEN, CDR2 SYDVKM. V dropped 6 bases and J dropped 6; count of bases not matched to a gene: 5. CDR3 length: 12 residues. CDR3 residues: CASRYTGVEQYF. For the CDR3, the DNA is TGTGCCAGCAGGTATACAGGGGTCGAGCAGTACTTC.

The rearrangement links TRBV15 to TRBJ2-2, with 8 positions matching TRBD1. The CDR3 is made up of 18 amino acids. Germline V gives CDR1 LNHNV, CDR2 YYDKDF (reference sequence). V shed 0 bases, J shed 5 bases, and the junction held 11 bases outside the gene matches. The CDR3 bases are TGTGCCACCAGCAGAGATCCAGGGCAGGGGGCTTATACCGGGGAGCTGTTTTTT. Its protein product is CATSRDPGQGAYTGELFF.

The CDR3 here is CASSSTIEGVSTDTQYF. The CDR3 DNA reads TGTGCCAGCAGCTCCACGATTGAGGGGGTTAGCACAGATACGCAGTATTTT. The chain couples TRBV13 to TRBJ2-3; perhaps TRBD1 as D (6 bases). Trimming left V 4 bases short and J 0 bases short, with 17 bases between. From germline, CDR1 is PRHDT and CDR2 FYEKMQ (reference sequence). The CDR3 runs to 17 residues.

The chain recombines TRBV4-1 with TRBJ2-3; 7 bases fit TRBD2. The CDR3 loop spans 21 amino acids. V shed 2 bases, J shed 0 bases, and the junction held 20 bases outside the gene matches. Germline V CDR1 and CDR2: MGHRA, YSYEKL. The CDR3 is CASSQLPSVGGGPRSTDTQYF. The CDR3 nucleotides are TGCGCCAGCAGCCAACTCCCGTCCGTGGGCGGGGGACCTAGAAGCACAGATACGCAGTATTTT.

This clone has only one observation. This chain connects TRBV30 to TRBJ1-1; TRBD1 matches at 10 bases. Germline V gene lookup returns CDR1 GTSNPN and CDR2 SVGIG (reference sequence). V gave up 5 bases and J gave up 3 bases; unmatched junction bases: 0. This CDR3 region has 12 residues. The chain's CDR3 is CAWGTGDTEAFF. The CDR3, as DNA: TGTGCCTGGGGGACAGGGGACACTGAAGCTTTCTTT.

The CDR3, as DNA: TGTGCCAGCAGCCCAAAATCAGGGTTCAGCTCACCCCTCCACTTT. This sequence encodes CASSPKSGFSSPLHF. J is TRBJ1-6 and V is TRBV7-6; a possible D gene is TRBD1 (5 bases). The length of the CDR3 is 15 residues. Germline-derived CDR1 and CDR2 are SGHVS and FNYEAQ. Trimming cost V 5 bases and J 10 bases, with 18 bases left between them. The variable domain in full, with the rest retrieved from reference TRBV7-6 and TRBJ1-6, is GAGVSQSPRYKVTKRGQDVALRCDPISGHVSLYWYRQALGQGPEFLTYFNYEAQQDKSGLPNDRFSAERPEGSISTLTIQRTEQRDSAMYRCASSPKSGFSSPLHFGNGTRLTVT.

At least ten counts were recorded for this clone. The V call is TRBV7-9, the J call TRBJ2-7; 9 bases line up with TRBD2. The J segment lost 2 bases and the V segment lost 5 bases, leaving 16 bases of the junction unmatched. CDR3 size: 18 residues. The germline V gene encodes CDR1 SEHNR and CDR2 FQNEAQ (reference sequence). The CDR3 loop reads CASSPRRERGAPTYEQYF. CDR3 nucleotide sequence: TGTGCCAGCAGCCCAAGGAGGGAGCGGGGGGCCCCCACCTACGAGCAGTACTTC. The full variable domain, its missing parts supplied by reference TRBV7-9 and TRBJ2-7, is DTGVSQNPRHKITKRGQNVTFRCDPISEHNRLYWYRQTLGQGPEFLTYFQNEAQLEKSRLLSDRFSAERPKGSFSTLEIQRTEQGDSAMYLCASSPRRERGAPTYEQYFGPGTRLTVT.

The sample holds a few counts of this clone. The V and J genes are TRBV6-2 or TRBV6-3 and TRBJ1-5; 7 bases match TRBD1. With 5 bases clipped from V and 0 bases from J, the junction kept 13 bases outside the gene matches. Germline V CDR1 and CDR2: MNHEY, SVGEGT. The CDR3 is made up of 18 amino acids. The CDR3 DNA reads TGTGCCAGCAGTCCCCGGGACAGATTGATTTATAGCAATCAGCCCCAGCATTTT. This codes for CASSPRDRLIYSNQPQHF.

The chain links TRBV6-1 to TRBJ1-2, with a tentative D call TRBD1 (6 bases). CDR3 length: 15 residues. Trimming removed 2 bases at V and 2 bases at J, with 12 bases between. CDR1 and CDR2 from the germline V gene are MNHNS and SASEGT. The CDR3: CASSEMGRGNYGYTF. In DNA form, the CDR3 reads TGTGCCAGCAGTGAAATGGGCAGGGGAAACTATGGCTACACCTTC.

The chain links TRBV20-1 to TRBJ1-2; D uncertain. This CDR3 region has 15 residues. CDR1 and CDR2 from the germline V gene are DFQATT and SNEGSKA (reference sequence). V lost 3 bases, J lost 0 bases, and 14 bases lay in between. Here the CDR3 DNA reads TGCAGTGCTAGTTTAGGAGTAGAAGCTAACTATGGCTACACCTTC. This translates into CSASLGVEANYGYTF.

This chain joins TRBV5-4 and TRBJ2-1; TRBD2 aligns across 11 bases. V was pared by 3 bases and J by 5 bases, with 10 bases of the junction left unmatched. There are 17 residues in the CDR3. The germline gives CDR1 SGHNT, CDR2 YYREEE (reference sequence). The DNA of the CDR3 is TGTGCCAGCAGCTACCACCTTAGCGGGGGGGCCAACAATGAGCAGTTCTTC. It encodes CASSYHLSGGANNEQFF.

The CDR3 region has the DNA TGTGCCAGCAGTAATACAGGTGCGAAAGCTTTCTTT. Residues: CASSNTGAKAFF. This chain connects TRBV6-2 or TRBV6-3 to TRBJ1-1, with a tentative D call TRBD1 (5 bases). Trimming took 5 bases from V and 9 from J, leaving 13 bases between them. The CDR3 has 12 amino acids. CDR1 is MNHEY, CDR2 SVGEGT, per germline.

The chain links TRBV9 to TRBJ2-1, with a tentative D call TRBD1 (6 bases). The germline V gene has CDR1 SGDLS and CDR2 YYNGEE. The CDR3 runs to 14 residues. V lost 0 bases, J lost 4 bases, and 8 bases lay in between. CDR3 residues: CASSVGTVYNEQFF. CDR3 nucleotides: TGTGCCAGCAGCGTAGGGACAGTGTACAATGAGCAGTTCTTC.

This chain joins TRBV7-9 and TRBJ1-2; D is undetermined. V was trimmed by 3 bases and J by 5 bases, leaving 4 bases between them. This CDR3 comprises 11 residues. The germline V gene has CDR1 SEHNR and CDR2 FQNEAQ (reference sequence). For the CDR3, the DNA is TGTGCCAGCAGCTTCCAGTATGGCTACACCTTC. It encodes CASSFQYGYTF.

The chain combines TRBV4-2 with TRBJ1-3; D unclear. Germline V gives CDR1 LGHNA, CDR2 YNFKEQ. Trimming took 3 bases from V and 1 from J, leaving 10 bases between them. The CDR3 length is 15 residues. CDR3 sequence: CASSQEYSSGNTIYF. The CDR3 DNA follows: TGTGCCAGCAGCCAGGAATACTCTTCTGGAAACACCATATATTTT.

The chain employs TRBV29-1 and TRBJ2-1; the D gene could be TRBD1 or TRBD2 (5 bases each). From germline, CDR1 is SQVTM and CDR2 ANQGSEA. The V and J ends lost 4 bases and 6 bases respectively, with 10 bases between them. This CDR3 contains 12 residues. The CDR3 DNA reads TGCAGCGTTGGGGGGTGGGTCAATGAGCAGTTCTTC. This sequence encodes CSVGGWVNEQFF.

The rearrangement uses TRBV5-1 and TRBJ2-3; 16 bases align to TRBD2. CDR3 size: 16 residues. Germline assignment: CDR1 SGHRS and CDR2 YFSETQ. Unmatched junction bases numbered 5, after V lost 4 bases and J lost 6 bases. CDR3 DNA sequence: TGCGCCAGCAGCATCGGGACTAGCGGGGGGGCGGATACGCAGTATTTT. The encoded protein is CASSIGTSGGADTQYF.

The chain recombines TRBV7-9 with TRBJ2-5; unclear D gene. Germline V CDR1 and CDR2: SEHNR, FQNEAQ (reference sequence). V dropped 3 bases and J dropped 3 bases, with 8 bases sitting between them. The CDR3 length is 13 residues. This CDR3 is CASSFGREETQYF. CDR3 coding DNA: TGTGCCAGCAGCTTTGGACGGGAAGAGACCCAGTACTTC.

This clone was detected once. The chain links TRBV9 to TRBJ1-5; 12 nucleotides line up with TRBD1. This CDR3 has 17 residues. Germline loops: CDR1 SGDLS, CDR2 YYNGEE. V trimming: 3 bases; J trimming: 0 bases; junction bases outside the gene matches: 4. CDR3 in amino acids: CASSEGQGAHSNQPQHF. The CDR3 bases are TGTGCCAGCAGCGAGGGACAGGGGGCCCATAGCAATCAGCCCCAGCATTTT. Complete variable domain (other parts from reference TRBV9 and TRBJ1-5): DSGVTQTPKHLITATGQRVTLRCSPRSGDLSVYWYQQSLDQGLQFLIQYYNGEERAKGNILERFSAQQFPDLHSELNLSSLELGDSALYFCASSEGQGAHSNQPQHFGDGTRLSIL.

The chain combines TRBV6-2 or TRBV6-3 with TRBJ2-5; a weak D match, TRBD2 (6 bases). The ends were cut back, 5 bases at V and 2 bases at J, with 9 bases in the middle. CDR1 MNHEY and CDR2 SVGEGT come from the germline V gene. The length of the CDR3 is 13 residues. CDR3 sequence reads: CASSLAIQETQYF. CDR3 DNA sequence: TGTGCCAGCAGTCTAGCGATTCAAGAGACCCAGTACTTC.

V usage is TRBV27 and J usage is TRBJ2-7; 9 positions match TRBD1. The CDR3 is made up of 16 amino acids. Per the germline V gene, CDR1 is MNHEY and CDR2 is SMNVEV (reference sequence). J lost 2 bases, V lost 6 bases, and 11 bases had no gene match. CDR3 loop: CASRPYWTGVTYEQYF. The CDR3 bases are TGTGCCAGCAGACCGTATTGGACAGGGGTTACCTACGAGCAGTACTTC.

CDR3 in amino acids: CASSLEDRRTQYF. DNA of the CDR3: TGTGCCAGCAGCTTAGAAGACCGTCGGACCCAGTACTTC. This chain links TRBV7-2 with TRBJ2-5; D call uncertain. CDR3 length: 13 residues. CDR1 is SGHTA and CDR2 is FQGNSA in the germline V gene. Trimming took off 1 base at V and 7 bases at J, with 10 bases between the two ends.

V usage is TRBV7-2 and J usage is TRBJ1-1; TRBD1 might be the D (6 bases). Germline lookup yields CDR1 SGHTA and CDR2 FQGNSA. The CDR3 has 13 residues. V lost 1 base and J lost 9, with 12 bases in between. The CDR3 DNA is TGTGCCAGCAGCTTAGGGGGGGGCAGGCAAGCTTTCTTT. Translated: CASSLGGGRQAFF.

The rearrangement links TRBV7-2 to TRBJ2-5; D may be TRBD1 (5 bases). Deletions cut 5 bases from V and 3 bases from J, with 13 bases between. The CDR3 totals 14 residues. CDR1 SGHTA and CDR2 FQGNSA come from the germline V gene. DNA for the CDR3: TGTGCCAGCAGCCCCAGGGTCGCCGAAGAGACCCAGTACTTC. It specifies CASSPRVAEETQYF.

The J gene is TRBJ1-2, the V gene TRBV18; D uncertain. This CDR3 spans 14 amino acids. CDR1 is KGHSH and CDR2 is LQKENI in the germline V gene. Between the trimmed V and J ends, which lost 0 bases and 6 bases, there was a span of 11 bases. CDR3 nucleotides: TGTGCCAGCTCACCACCAGGCAGGAGAGATGGCTACACCTTC. Its translation: CASSPPGRRDGYTF.

The gene calls are TRBV30 and TRBJ1-1; unclear D gene. With 3 bases removed from V and 0 bases from J, the gap between germline ends came to 5 bases. The CDR3 is 12 amino acids. Per the germline V gene, CDR1 is GTSNPN and CDR2 is SVGIG (reference sequence). The CDR3 sequence: CAWSTVNTEAFF. CDR3 in DNA: TGTGCCTGGAGCACAGTGAACACTGAAGCTTTCTTT.